These 13 T cell receptor beta chains share one sample of origin, sequenced in a study of blood T cells in healthy people across ages. A sample-barcoded 5' primer and a J-beta primer mix were used in a second PCR of roughly 6 to 12 cycles. TCRdb re-analysed the 5' RACE reads in MiXCR, keeping a single row per CDR3 protein. Of about 1.6 million distinct CDR3 sequences listed, about 35% are singletons. The specimen sequenced was blood. The receptors were sampled from a woman in her 30s in good health.

Remarks on this clonotype: This may be a read error, as it is one base from a much larger clone. The chain employs TRBV5-1 and TRBJ2-5; D unclear. V gave up 3 bases and J gave up 1 base, with 7 bases separating them. This CDR3 has 13 residues. The V gene's germline CDR1 is SGHRS and CDR2 YFSETQ. DNA of the CDR3: TGCGCCAGCAGCTATAGCCGCCAAGAGACCCAGTACTTC. It codes for CASSYSRQETQYF.

This clonotype was recorded many times. The rearrangement links TRBV7-3 to TRBJ2-5; TRBD2 agrees at 7 bases. CDR3 size: 15 residues. Trimming at V came to 5 bases and at J to 1 base, leaving 7 bases not matched to a gene. Looked up from germline, CDR1 is SGHTA and CDR2 is FQGTGA. In DNA form, the CDR3 reads TGTGCCAGCAGCGACCCCTTAGCGGGCCAAGAGACCCAGTACTTC. Translating gives CASSDPLAGQETQYF.

The rearrangement joins TRBV20-1 to TRBJ1-2; D is possibly TRBD1 (5 bases). Per germline, CDR1 DFQATT and CDR2 SNEGSKA (reference sequence). The CDR3 runs to 16 residues. V was trimmed by 6 bases and J by 8 bases, leaving 28 bases between them. The CDR3 sequence is CSASPPGEAHIVGYTF. The CDR3, as DNA: TGCAGTGCCAGCCCGCCGGGGGAGGCCCACATAGTGGGCTACACCTTC.

This clonotype was seen a handful of times. The rearrangement joins TRBV20-1 to TRBJ2-7, with 10 bases fitting TRBD2. This CDR3 contains 13 residues. Unmatched junction bases numbered 5, after V lost 6 bases and J lost 3 bases. Germline V lookup: CDR1 DFQATT, CDR2 SNEGSKA (reference sequence). CDR3 protein: CSAHSGGSYEQYF. CDR3 nucleotide sequence: TGCAGTGCCCATAGCGGGGGGAGCTACGAGCAGTACTTC.

This clonotype was seen ten or more times. The V gene is TRBV29-1, the J gene TRBJ1-2; 7 bases are a match to TRBD1. Per the germline V gene, CDR1 is SQVTM and CDR2 is ANQGSEA. Trimming took 6 bases from V and 3 from J; bases not matched to a gene: 7. The CDR3 is made up of 13 amino acids. Written as DNA, the CDR3 is TGCAGCGTAGACAGGGACGAGTACTATGGCTACACCTTC. It specifies CSVDRDEYYGYTF.

This clonotype has at least ten counts. The CDR3 sequence: CASSAPGTYEQYF. CDR3 sequence (DNA): TGTGCCAGCAGCGCTCCCGGGACCTACGAGCAGTACTTC. The J gene is TRBJ2-7, the V gene TRBV7-3; D may be TRBD2 (5 bases). Trimming pared 5 bases from V and 2 bases from J, leaving 10 bases between. From germline, CDR1 is SGHTA and CDR2 FQGTGA. The CDR3 sequence is 13 residues long.

The V call is TRBV5-1, the J call TRBJ2-7; D is possibly TRBD2 (6 bases). Germline V lookup: CDR1 SGHRS, CDR2 YFSETQ. This CDR3 is built from 14 residues. The V and J ends lost 3 bases and 0 bases respectively, with 10 bases between them. The chain's CDR3 is CASSSLTSSYEQYF. CDR3 sequence (DNA): TGCGCCAGCAGCTCCCTGACTAGCTCCTACGAGCAGTACTTC.

This clonotype has a handful of counts. The CDR3 sequence is CASSLDRDTYNEQFF. The CDR3 DNA sequence: TGTGCCAGCAGCCTGGACAGGGACACCTACAATGAGCAGTTCTTC. The V and J genes are TRBV7-3 and TRBJ2-1; TRBD1 aligns across 8 bases. This CDR3 contains 15 residues. Germline V gene lookup returns CDR1 SGHTA and CDR2 FQGTGA. V lost 5 bases to trimming and J lost 2 bases; unmatched junction nucleotides: 5.

The J gene is TRBJ2-1, the V gene TRBV6-1; D is unresolved. The germline CDR1 and CDR2 sequences are MNHNS and SASEGT. The germline V and J ends were trimmed by 8 bases and 0 bases, with 11 bases remaining between them. The CDR3 is 14 residues long. This CDR3 is CASALVGSYNEQFF. The CDR3 nucleotides read TGTGCCAGCGCCTTAGTAGGCTCCTACAATGAGCAGTTCTTC.

J is TRBJ2-3 and V is TRBV7-3, with 9 positions matching TRBD2. CDR1 and CDR2 from the germline V gene are SGHTA and FQGTGA. This CDR3 comprises 16 residues. The V segment lost 6 bases and the J segment 0 bases; nucleotides outside the gene matches: 7. The CDR3, as DNA: TGTGCCAGCAGTTCCCTAGCGGGAACTAGCACAGATACGCAGTATTTT. Residues: CASSSLAGTSTDTQYF.

The gene calls are TRBV5-6 and TRBJ1-2; D gene ambiguous. The V and J ends lost 1 base and 8 bases respectively, with 12 bases between them. The germline CDR1 and CDR2 sequences are SGHDT and YYEEEE. This CDR3 comprises 13 residues. CDR3 in DNA: TGTGCCAGCAGCTTGTTCGACACGGGAGGCTACACCTTC. It encodes CASSLFDTGGYTF.

A note on this clonotype: A junction end diverges from the germline sequence, so it may reflect a read error. The chain is built from TRBV2 and TRBJ2-3; D remains unclear. This CDR3 contains 12 residues. Germline CDR1 reads SNHLY; CDR2 reads FYNNEI. CDR3 residues: CVSSINTDTQYF. DNA of the CDR3: TGTGTCAGCTCGATCAACACAGATACGCAGTATTTT.

The genes are TRBV6-2 or TRBV6-3 and TRBJ1-6; D is possibly TRBD1 (5 bases). The V end was cut by 3 bases, the J end by 3 bases, with 15 bases between. CDR3 length: 17 amino acids. Germline assignment: CDR1 MNHEY and CDR2 SVGEGT. The CDR3 sequence: CASSYRGHAIYNSPLHF. CDR3 DNA sequence: TGTGCCAGCAGTTATCGCGGACACGCCATCTATAATTCACCCCTCCACTTT.